The clone carrying this T cell receptor beta chain was observed at least ten times. Its antigen remains unidentified. Building the TCR beta libraries relied on iRepertoire HTBI primers, and CDR3 regions underwent Arm-PCR. TCRdb re-derived calls from the multiplex PCR reads in MiXCR, one entry per CDR3 protein. The data hold some 370,000 distinct CDR3 sequences, with 20% observed a single time. These data come from a study of regulatory T cells in long-lasting Graves disease. General study points: There were preferences for TRBV28, TRBJ1-2 and TRBJ2-5 in persistent disease. Among persistent patients, a larger number of public clonotypes were shared (about 3,000) than among newly diagnosed patients (approximately 970).

The germline V and J ends were trimmed by 6 bases and 1 base, with 16 bases remaining between them. CDR1 is MNHNS, CDR2 SASEGT, per germline. There are 15 residues in the CDR3. Described time point: persistent/refractory GD, antithyroid drugs over 5 years with positive TRAb. PBMC RNA served as the TCR library source. In this cohort, patients came from an endocrinology department located in Xi'an, China. From each patient, nine milliliters of peripheral blood was drawn and collected into an EDTA anticoagulant tube. This receptor was taken from a female donor with Graves disease. Here the sequenced sample was peripheral blood mononuclear cells (PBMCs), taken when the disease was refractory, from a patient treated with antithyroid drugs. The chain joins TRBV6-1 to TRBJ2-7, with D unclear. In DNA form, the CDR3 reads TGTGCCAGCAGACCCGACTCTCAAGGTTCCTACGAGCAGTACTTC. Translated, it gives CASRPDSQGSYEQYF.